This TCR beta chain was retrieved from a study of T cell responses to AZD1222 COVID-19 vaccine. The study, taken as a whole, reports: Compared with day 0, the breadth and depth of the Spike-specific TCR repertoire rose significantly after two doses of AZD1222. It was only after the peak T cell response that any repertoires were sampled.

Libraries were prepared by immunoSEQ multiplex PCR; TCRdb keeps only in-frame clonotypes and omits some of them. The table records around 100,000 clones, roughly 90% of them present only once. With respect to this clone: What it recognizes is unknown.

This CDR3 contains 15 residues. With V trimmed by 4 bases and J by 1 base, 3 bases remained unmatched. Per germline, CDR1 SGDLS and CDR2 YYNGEE. The chain is built from TRBV9 and TRBJ1-2; 11 bases are a match to TRBD1. This TCR derives from an adult in good health. Sequencing used peripheral blood, obtained on day 0 of AZD1222 vaccination. The CDR3: CASSFGTGGNYGYTF. CDR3 DNA: TGTGCCAGCAGCTTCGGGACAGGGGGTAACTATGGCTACACCTTC. The whole variable domain, remainder taken from reference TRBV9 and TRBJ1-2, is DSGVTQTPKHLITATGQRVTLRCSPRSGDLSVYWYQQSLDQGLQFLIQYYNGEERAKGNILERFSAQQFPDLHSELNLSSLELGDSALYFCASSFGTGGNYGYTFGSGTRLTVV.